This passage covers 26 T cell receptor beta chains from one sample sequenced in a study of Ad26.COV2.S vaccination and SARS-CoV-2 variants (dated by TCRdb to about 2021). What this sample's treatment or condition label stands for: around 19 received Ad26.COV2.S at low or high dose, single or two shots; 5 received placebo; per-sample allocation not given. For vaccine and placebo recipients, the sequenced repertoires came from samples collected on day 63 after the first injection. The library was produced with the immunoSEQ multiplex PCR assay. The source is immuneACCESS, and TCRdb retained only in-frame sequences with V and J called. Part of the clones is not carried over; for the studies checked, unresolved V genes explain less than half of this, and the remainder is unexplained. In all, the sample holds approximately 300,000 clones, and about 86% of those were seen once. Less than 2% of the sample rests with the top ten.

Sequenced material: peripheral blood, taken in a trial of Ad26.COV2.S vaccine versus placebo. The origin of the receptors is a person between 18 and 59 years old who received the Ad26.COV2.S COVID-19 vaccine or a placebo.

The CDR3 nucleotides read TGCAGCGTTGTTGGCCAGCCACCCTACGAGCAGTACTTC. Translating it yields CSVVGQPPYEQYF. The chain joins TRBV29-1 to TRBJ2-7; D ambiguous. V was pared by 4 bases and J by 2 bases, with 12 bases between. The CDR3 runs to 13 residues. The germline V gene has CDR1 SQVTM and CDR2 ANQGSEA.

V gene TRBV7-9 combines with J gene TRBJ1-2, with unresolved D. Germline CDR1 SEHNR, CDR2 FQNEAQ (reference sequence). V lost 5 bases, J lost 0 bases, and 10 bases lay in between. The CDR3 spans 14 residues. This chain's CDR3 is CASSRTGTNYGYTF. The CDR3 nucleotides are TGTGCCAGCAGCCGGACGGGAACTAACTATGGCTACACCTTC.

The chain combines TRBV5-6 with TRBJ1-6; D ambiguous. This CDR3 region has 15 residues. CDR1 and CDR2 from the germline V gene are SGHDT and YYEEEE. Between the trimmed V and J ends, which lost 2 bases and 5 bases, there was a span of 11 bases. CDR3 protein: CASSFRAAHNSPLHF. CDR3 bases: TGTGCCAGCAGCTTCCGGGCAGCCCATAATTCACCCCTCCACTTT.

This chain links TRBV7-2 with TRBJ2-1; D unresolved. Between the trimmed V and J ends, which lost 2 bases and 6 bases, there was a span of 8 bases. Germline lookup yields CDR1 SGHTA and CDR2 FQGNSA. The CDR3 runs to 13 residues. In nucleotides, the CDR3 is TGTGCCAGCAGCTTAACCCGAGGCAATGAGCAGTTCTTC. Protein: CASSLTRGNEQFF. The whole variable domain, remainder taken from reference TRBV7-2 and TRBJ2-1, is GAGVSQSPSNKVTEKGKDVELRCDPISGHTALYWYRQSLGQGLEFLIYFQGNSAPDKSGLPSDRFSAERTGGSVSTLTIQRTQQEDSAVYLCASSLTRGNEQFFGPGTRLTVL.

This clone has more than one count but fewer than ten. The chain joins TRBV3-1 (or the pseudogene TRBV3-2) to TRBJ2-7, with 9 bases matching TRBD1. CDR3 size: 16 residues. Per the germline V gene, CDR1 is LGHDT and CDR2 is YNNKEL (reference sequence). V was pared by 1 base and J by 5 bases, with 9 bases of the junction left unmatched. The CDR3, as DNA: TGTGCCAGCAGCCAAGTCTTGGGGACAGGGAAGGACGAGCAGTACTTC. This translates into CASSQVLGTGKDEQYF.

V is TRBV27 and J is TRBJ2-5; 8 positions agree with TRBD2. The junction had 14 bases not matched to a gene; V was cut back by 6 bases and J by 5 bases. The CDR3 has 16 residues. Germline V CDR1 and CDR2: MNHEY, SMNVEV (reference sequence). Here the CDR3 reads CASRSLDGGAEETQYF. The CDR3 DNA reads TGTGCCAGCAGATCCCTAGACGGGGGGGCCGAGGAGACCCAGTACTTC.

This chain uses TRBV5-6 with TRBJ1-1; the D is unclear. The germline V gene has CDR1 SGHDT and CDR2 YYEEEE. The CDR3 totals 13 residues. Trimming shortened V by 2 bases and J by 5 bases, and 10 bases separated the two germline ends. CDR3 sequence: CASSFRVGTEAFF. The DNA for the CDR3 is TGTGCCAGCAGCTTCCGGGTGGGGACTGAAGCTTTCTTT.

The rearrangement uses TRBV5-4 and TRBJ2-3, with D possibly TRBD2 on 6 matching bases. From germline, CDR1 is SGHNT and CDR2 YYREEE (reference sequence). V lost 0 bases and J 1 base, leaving 9 bases between the germline ends. The CDR3 runs to 15 residues. DNA of the CDR3: TGTGCCAGCAGCTTGGAATCTAGCGGCACAGATACGCAGTATTTT. Amino acids: CASSLESSGTDTQYF.

The V gene is TRBV18, the J gene TRBJ1-6, with D uncertain. Trimming removed 2 bases at V and 5 bases at J, with 10 bases between. In germline, CDR1 is KGHSH, CDR2 LQKENI. The CDR3 has 15 residues. The CDR3 loop reads CASSPGGADNSPLHF. The CDR3 DNA is TGTGCCAGCTCACCAGGCGGAGCGGATAATTCACCCCTCCACTTT.

This clone has only a few counts. The J gene is TRBJ1-5, the V gene TRBV5-1; D possibly corresponds to TRBD1 (5 bases). Germline values: CDR1 SGHRS, CDR2 YFSETQ. This CDR3 comprises 14 residues. Trimming took off 4 bases at V and 5 bases at J, with 13 bases between the two ends. DNA for the CDR3: TGCGCCAGCAGCAATGGGACTCCTCATCAGCCCCAGCATTTT. It translates to CASSNGTPHQPQHF.

The chain recombines TRBV30 with TRBJ1-6, with D possibly being TRBD1 (6 bases). The CDR3 consists of 17 residues. The germline gives CDR1 GTSNPN, CDR2 SVGIG (reference sequence). V lost 1 base and J 9 bases, leaving 22 bases between the germline ends. As DNA, the CDR3 is TGTGCCTGGAGTGCCACAGGGTCGCGTCCGTTAGCTTCACCCCTCCACTTT. Its protein product is CAWSATGSRPLASPLHF.

V is TRBV9 and J is TRBJ1-1; 10 bases match TRBD1. This CDR3 comprises 16 residues. Germline assignment: CDR1 SGDLS and CDR2 YYNGEE. Losses at the gene ends were 3 bases for V and 4 bases for J; bases not matched to a gene: 9. Here the CDR3 DNA reads TGTGCCAGCAGCGATTCAGAGACAGGGGGCTCCACTGAAGCTTTCTTT. Translated: CASSDSETGGSTEAFF.

The chain carries TRBV10-3 and TRBJ1-1; tentative D call: TRBD1 (5 bases). The germline CDR1 and CDR2 sequences are ENHRY and SYGVKD. The CDR3 covers 14 residues. V shed 3 bases and J shed 4 bases, with 12 bases lying between them. CDR3 in DNA: TGTGCCATCAGTGAAGACCAGGGCCCCACTGAAGCTTTCTTT. Amino acid sequence: CAISEDQGPTEAFF.

This rearrangement joins TRBV5-1 to TRBJ1-1, with 7 bases aligning to TRBD1. V shed 4 bases and J 7 bases; nucleotides not matched to a gene: 7. Germline V gene lookup returns CDR1 SGHRS and CDR2 YFSETQ. The CDR3 sequence is 13 residues long. The CDR3 sequence is CASSVTGSIEAFF. CDR3 coding DNA: TGCGCCAGCAGCGTGACAGGGTCGATTGAAGCTTTCTTT.

This chain connects TRBV4-2 to TRBJ2-5, with D tentatively TRBD1 (5 bases). The CDR3 sequence is 15 residues long. Trimming took 0 bases from V and 2 from J, leaving 10 bases between them. Germline values: CDR1 LGHNA, CDR2 YNFKEQ. The CDR3 reads CASSQERQKQETQYF. Written as DNA, the CDR3 is TGTGCCAGCAGCCAAGAGAGACAGAAACAAGAGACCCAGTACTTC.

This rearrangement joins TRBV6-5 to TRBJ2-5; maybe TRBD2 (6 bases). This CDR3 contains 15 residues. Germline V CDR1 and CDR2: MNHEY, SVGAGI. V was cut by 3 bases and J by 1 base, with 12 bases left in between. The CDR3 DNA is TGTGCCAGCAGTTATGACCGCGGGGTCCAAGAGACCCAGTACTTC. This codes for CASSYDRGVQETQYF.

This clone was picked up a small number of times. The chain joins TRBV9 to TRBJ1-2; TRBD1 is a possible D gene (5 bases). CDR1 is SGDLS and CDR2 is YYNGEE in the germline V gene. The V gene lost 4 bases and the J gene lost 6 bases, with 19 bases spanning the gap. The CDR3 is 15 amino acids. As DNA, the CDR3 is TGTGCCAGCAGCTCCCCCCCCGCCGGGACTAATGGCTACACCTTC. As protein: CASSSPPAGTNGYTF.

The V call is TRBV5-4, the J call TRBJ2-5, with D unclear. Germline V CDR1 and CDR2: SGHNT, YYREEE (reference sequence). This CDR3 contains 12 residues. V gave up 4 bases and J gave up 1 base, with 5 bases separating them. The CDR3, as DNA: TGTGCCAGCAGCCGCGCCCAAGAGACCCAGTACTTC. Translation gives CASSRAQETQYF.

The chain is built from TRBV7-9 and TRBJ2-2; D gene uncertain. Germline CDR1 SEHNR, CDR2 FQNEAQ (reference sequence). This CDR3 is 14 amino acids long. The V gene lost 5 bases and the J gene lost 1 base, with 8 bases spanning the gap. The CDR3 DNA reads TGTGCCAGCAGCCGGACCGGGAACACCGGGGAGCTGTTTTTT. It is translated as CASSRTGNTGELFF.

The rearrangement joins TRBV6-1 to TRBJ2-3; TRBD2 might be the D (7 bases). Trimming took off 3 bases at V and 9 bases at J, with 10 bases between the two ends. The CDR3 loop spans 12 amino acids. Germline loops: CDR1 MNHNS, CDR2 SASEGT. CDR3 region: CASSEGGGTQYF. CDR3 in DNA: TGTGCCAGCAGTGAGGGAGGGGGGACGCAGTATTTT.

This clone was detected only once. The chain carries TRBV30 and TRBJ2-7; TRBD2 matches 8 bases. Trimming removed 3 bases from V and 9 bases from J; junction bases left unmatched: 16. The CDR3 totals 15 residues. Germline lookup yields CDR1 GTSNPN and CDR2 SVGIG (reference sequence). DNA of the CDR3: TGTGCCTGGAGAGACCGGGGGGGGCAGGACTCCGGGCAGTACTTC. Translated: CAWRDRGGQDSGQYF.

This chain connects TRBV7-2 to TRBJ1-1; the D is unclear. The CDR3 consists of 13 residues. The V end lost 5 bases, the J end lost 4 bases, and 11 bases lay between the germline ends. Germline CDR1 reads SGHTA; CDR2 reads FQGNSA. The DNA of the CDR3 is TGTGCCAGCAGCCTAGGGTTGGCCACTGAAGCTTTCTTT. It translates to CASSLGLATEAFF.

The genes are TRBV9 and TRBJ2-2, with D possibly matching TRBD1 (6 bases). This CDR3 is built from 14 residues. Trimming removed 4 bases from V and 6 bases from J, with 13 bases in between. CDR1 SGDLS and CDR2 YYNGEE come from the germline V gene. CDR3 nucleotide sequence: TGTGCCAGCAGCACCCGACCAGGGGCCGGGGAGCTGTTTTTT. Encoded protein: CASSTRPGAGELFF. Combining the CDR3 with reference TRBV9 and TRBJ2-2 gives the whole variable domain DSGVTQTPKHLITATGQRVTLRCSPRSGDLSVYWYQQSLDQGLQFLIQYYNGEERAKGNILERFSAQQFPDLHSELNLSSLELGDSALYFCASSTRPGAGELFFGEGSRLTVL.

This clone was observed a single time. V gene TRBV7-2 combines with J gene TRBJ2-5; TRBD2 matches 9 bases. This CDR3 region has 16 residues. The V gene's germline CDR1 is SGHTA and CDR2 FQGNSA. The ends lost 0 bases at V and 3 bases at J; junction bases unmatched: 5. CDR3 nucleotides: TGTGCCAGCAGCTTAGCGTACGGCGGGGGGGAAGAGACCCAGTACTTC. Residues: CASSLAYGGGEETQYF.

This sequence joins TRBV19 and TRBJ2-1; TRBD2 aligns across 11 bases. This CDR3 has 18 amino acids. Trimming at V came to 6 bases and at J to 7 bases, leaving 17 bases not matched to a gene. Germline values: CDR1 LNHDA, CDR2 SQIVND (reference sequence). The CDR3 nucleotides are TGTGCCAGTAGCCCCCTCCTTAGACTAGCGGGGAGCAGGAATGAGCAGTTCTTC. It is translated as CASSPLLRLAGSRNEQFF.

This sequence joins TRBV30 and TRBJ1-5; tentatively, D is TRBD1 (5 bases). Trimming took off 0 bases at V and 6 bases at J, with 12 bases between the two ends. CDR1 is GTSNPN, CDR2 SVGIG, per germline (reference sequence). This CDR3 has 14 amino acids. CDR3 bases: TGTGCCTGGAGTGTATTGGGGGGGACTCAGCCCCAGCATTTT. Protein product: CAWSVLGGTQPQHF. Together with reference TRBV30 and TRBJ1-5, the CDR3 gives the full variable domain: SQTIHQWPATLVQPVGSPLSLECTVEGTSNPNLYWYRQAAGRGLQLLFYSVGIGQISSEVPQNLSASRPQDRQFILSSKKLLLSDSGFYLCAWSVLGGTQPQHFGDGTRLSIL.